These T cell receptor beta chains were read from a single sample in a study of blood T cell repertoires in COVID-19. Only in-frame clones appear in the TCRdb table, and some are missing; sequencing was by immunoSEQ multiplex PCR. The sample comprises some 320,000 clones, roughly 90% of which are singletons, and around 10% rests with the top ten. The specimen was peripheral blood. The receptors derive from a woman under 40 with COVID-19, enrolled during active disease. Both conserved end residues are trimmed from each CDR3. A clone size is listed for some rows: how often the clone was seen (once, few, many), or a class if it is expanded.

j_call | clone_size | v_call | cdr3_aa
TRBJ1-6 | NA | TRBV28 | ASSQHRGPGIEGTSPLH
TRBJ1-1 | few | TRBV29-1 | SVENQGLYTEAF
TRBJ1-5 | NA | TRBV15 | ATSLRSGTVNQPQH
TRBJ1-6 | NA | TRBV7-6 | ASSLGSGSPLH
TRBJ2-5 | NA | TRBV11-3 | ASSLGNRGQGETQY
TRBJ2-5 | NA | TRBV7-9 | ASSFRSGTREETQY
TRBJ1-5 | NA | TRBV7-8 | ASSQGQFNQPQH
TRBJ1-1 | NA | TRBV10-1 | ASSAQGGSPEAF
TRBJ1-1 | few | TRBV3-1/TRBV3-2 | ASSHRTGKGTEAF
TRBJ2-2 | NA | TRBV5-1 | ASSGAGVLTGELF
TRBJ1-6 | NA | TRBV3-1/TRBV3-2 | ASSQMGQTPLH
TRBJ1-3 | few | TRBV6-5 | ASSYRSGNTIY
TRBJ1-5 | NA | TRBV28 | ASSTGTGNQPQH
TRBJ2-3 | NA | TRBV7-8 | ASGLLGRGHGDTQY
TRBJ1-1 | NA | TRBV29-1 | SVRQGSLSEAF
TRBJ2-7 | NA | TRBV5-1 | ASSKGTLDSYEQY
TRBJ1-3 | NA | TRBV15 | ATSDRRSGNTIY
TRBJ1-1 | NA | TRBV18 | ASSPGQVPLNTEAF
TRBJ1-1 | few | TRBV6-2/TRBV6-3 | ASSYLSEAF
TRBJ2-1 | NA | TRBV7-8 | ASSPGGYEQF
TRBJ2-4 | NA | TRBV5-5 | ASSPRGDIQY
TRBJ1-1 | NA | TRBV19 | ASRDRGRTEAF
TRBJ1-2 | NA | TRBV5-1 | ASSVDREHYGYT
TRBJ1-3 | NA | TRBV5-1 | ASSLSGAGRTKGNTIY
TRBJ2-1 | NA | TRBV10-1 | ASSEGLGAGASYEQF
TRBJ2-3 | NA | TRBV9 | ASSVPGTSGGNGHPDTQY
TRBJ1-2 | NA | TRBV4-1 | ASSPGQLSNYGYT
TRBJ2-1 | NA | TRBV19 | ASSELAANNEQF
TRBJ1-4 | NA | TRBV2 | ASSVTGYEKLF
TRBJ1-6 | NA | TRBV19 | ASSDRAGWALH
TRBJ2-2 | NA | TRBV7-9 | ASSPQTGGNTGELF
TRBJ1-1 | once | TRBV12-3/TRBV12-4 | ASSITVNTEAF
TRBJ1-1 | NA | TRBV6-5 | ASSYEGYTEAF
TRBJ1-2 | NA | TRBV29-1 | SVEGGGPPYGYT
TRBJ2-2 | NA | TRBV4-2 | ASSPDPGDTGELF
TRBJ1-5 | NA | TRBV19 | ASRISGMIGNQPQH
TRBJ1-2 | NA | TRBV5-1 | ASSLGTASLYGYT
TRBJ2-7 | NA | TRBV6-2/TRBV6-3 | ASSYSATGGGSTPYEQY
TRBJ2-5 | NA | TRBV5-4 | ASSLAVSSGGAQTQY
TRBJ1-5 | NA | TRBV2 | AWDRGKYSNQPQH
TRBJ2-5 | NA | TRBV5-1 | ASSRGLPQQETQY
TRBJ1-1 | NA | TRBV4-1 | ASSPTPVRTEAF
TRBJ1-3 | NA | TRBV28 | ASSFRGYSGNTIY
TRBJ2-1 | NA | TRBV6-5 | ASSYQADPAYNEQF
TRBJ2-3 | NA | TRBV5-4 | ASSPLAGLRGGSQY
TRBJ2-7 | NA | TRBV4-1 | ASSQDRASGFYEQY
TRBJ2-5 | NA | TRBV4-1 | ASSARGAGGLETQY
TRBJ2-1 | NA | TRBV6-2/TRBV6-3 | ASSSPGTSGGILNEQF
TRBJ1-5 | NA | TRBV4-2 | ASSPGQGVDQPQH
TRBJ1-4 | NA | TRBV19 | ATSPGTTGGKLF
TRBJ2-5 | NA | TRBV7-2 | ASSFSGAGETQY